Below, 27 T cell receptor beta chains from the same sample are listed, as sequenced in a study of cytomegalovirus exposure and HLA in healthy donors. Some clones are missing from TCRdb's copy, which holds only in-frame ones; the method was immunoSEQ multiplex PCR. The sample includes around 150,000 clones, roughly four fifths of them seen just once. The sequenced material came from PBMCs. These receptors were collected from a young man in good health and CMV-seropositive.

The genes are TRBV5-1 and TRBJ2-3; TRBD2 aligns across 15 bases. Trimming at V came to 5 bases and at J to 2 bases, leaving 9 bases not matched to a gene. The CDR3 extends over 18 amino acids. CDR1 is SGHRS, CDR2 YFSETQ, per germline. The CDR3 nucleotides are TGCGCCAGCAGGAGCCGCGGACTAGCGGGGGGGAACACAGATACGCAGTATTTT. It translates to CASRSRGLAGGNTDTQYF.

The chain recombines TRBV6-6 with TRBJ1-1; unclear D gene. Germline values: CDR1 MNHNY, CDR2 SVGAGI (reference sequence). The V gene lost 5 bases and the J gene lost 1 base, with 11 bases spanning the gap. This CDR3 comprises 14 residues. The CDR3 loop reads CASSPLSGNTEAFF. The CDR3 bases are TGTGCCAGCAGTCCCCTTTCCGGGAACACTGAAGCTTTCTTT.

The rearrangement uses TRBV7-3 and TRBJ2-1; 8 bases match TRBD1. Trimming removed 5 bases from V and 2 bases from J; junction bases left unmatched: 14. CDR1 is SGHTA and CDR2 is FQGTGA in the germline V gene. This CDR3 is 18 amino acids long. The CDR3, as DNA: TGTGCCAGCAGCCCTGACAGGGGTTGGGGCTTGGCCTACAATGAGCAGTTCTTC. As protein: CASSPDRGWGLAYNEQFF.

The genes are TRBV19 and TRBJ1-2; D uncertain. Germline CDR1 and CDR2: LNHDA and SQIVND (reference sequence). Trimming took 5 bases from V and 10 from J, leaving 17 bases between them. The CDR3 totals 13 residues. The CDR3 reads CASSSGTPGDYTF. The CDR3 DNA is TGTGCCAGTAGTTCTGGCACCCCGGGTGACTACACCTTC. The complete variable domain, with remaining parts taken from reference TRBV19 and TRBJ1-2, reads DGGITQSPKYLFRKEGQNVTLSCEQNLNHDAMYWYRQDPGQGLRLIYYSQIVNDFQKGDIAEGYSVSREKKESFPLTVTSAQKNPTAFYLCASSSGTPGDYTFGSGTRLTVV.

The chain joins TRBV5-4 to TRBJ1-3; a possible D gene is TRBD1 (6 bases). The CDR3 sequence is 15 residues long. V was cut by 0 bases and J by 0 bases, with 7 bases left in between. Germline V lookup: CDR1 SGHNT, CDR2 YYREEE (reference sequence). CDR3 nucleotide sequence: TGTGCCAGCAGCTTGGGCAGGGGCTCTGGAAACACCATATATTTT. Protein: CASSLGRGSGNTIYF. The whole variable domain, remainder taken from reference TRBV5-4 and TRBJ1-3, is ETGVTQSPTHLIKTRGQQVTLRCSSQSGHNTVSWYQQALGQGPQFIFQYYREEENGRGNFPPRFSGLQFPNYSSELNVNALELDDSALYLCASSLGRGSGNTIYFGEGSWLTVV.

CDR3 protein: CASSPLRVLEQYF. The CDR3 DNA is TGTGCCAGCAGCCCCTTGAGGGTGCTGGAGCAGTACTTC. This chain uses TRBV7-9 with TRBJ2-7; D is perhaps TRBD2 (5 bases). Germline V lookup: CDR1 SEHNR, CDR2 FQNEAQ (reference sequence). The CDR3 loop spans 13 amino acids. V was cut by 5 bases and J by 7 bases, with 15 bases left in between.

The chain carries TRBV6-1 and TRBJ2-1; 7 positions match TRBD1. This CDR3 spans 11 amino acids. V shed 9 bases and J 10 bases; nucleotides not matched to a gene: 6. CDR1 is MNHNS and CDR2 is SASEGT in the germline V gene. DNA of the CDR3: TGTGCCAGTTGCGACAGGGAAGAGCAGTTCTTC. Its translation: CASCDREEQFF.

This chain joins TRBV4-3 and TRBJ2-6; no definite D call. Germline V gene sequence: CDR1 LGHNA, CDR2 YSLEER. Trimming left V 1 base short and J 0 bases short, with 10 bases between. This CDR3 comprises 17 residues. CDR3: CASSQAPIGSGANVLTF. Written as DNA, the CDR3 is TGCGCCAGCAGCCAAGCCCCGATCGGCTCTGGGGCCAACGTCCTGACTTTC.

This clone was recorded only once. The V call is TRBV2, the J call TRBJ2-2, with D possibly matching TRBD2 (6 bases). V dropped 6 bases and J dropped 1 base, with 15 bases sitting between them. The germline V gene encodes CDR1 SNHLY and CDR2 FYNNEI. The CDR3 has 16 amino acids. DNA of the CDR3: TGTGCCAGCAGCTACCTCGGGACTCTGAACACCGGGGAGCTGTTTTTT. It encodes CASSYLGTLNTGELFF.

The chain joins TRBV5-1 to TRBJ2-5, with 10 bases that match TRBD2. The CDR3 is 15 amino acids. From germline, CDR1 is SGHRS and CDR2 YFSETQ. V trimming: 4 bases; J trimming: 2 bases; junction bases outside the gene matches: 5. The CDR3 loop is CASSLTSGTQETQYF. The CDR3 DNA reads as TGCGCCAGCAGCCTCACTAGCGGGACTCAAGAGACCCAGTACTTC. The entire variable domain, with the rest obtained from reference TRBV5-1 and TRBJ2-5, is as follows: KAGVTQTPRYLIKTRGQQVTLSCSPISGHRSVSWYQQTPGQGLQFLFEYFSETQRNKGNFPGRFSGRQFSNSRSEMNVSTLELGDSALYLCASSLTSGTQETQYFGPGTRLLVL.

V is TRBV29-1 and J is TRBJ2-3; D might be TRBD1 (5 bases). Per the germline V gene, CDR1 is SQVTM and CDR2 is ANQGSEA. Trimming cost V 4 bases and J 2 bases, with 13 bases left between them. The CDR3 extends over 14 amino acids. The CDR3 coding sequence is TGCAGCGTTGGGGGCCGGGTAAACACAGATACGCAGTATTTT. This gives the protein CSVGGRVNTDTQYF.

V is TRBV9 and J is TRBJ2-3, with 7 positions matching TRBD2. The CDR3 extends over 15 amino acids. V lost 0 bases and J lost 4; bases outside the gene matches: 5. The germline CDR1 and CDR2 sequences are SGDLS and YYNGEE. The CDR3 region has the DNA TGTGCCAGCAGCGTAGCGGTTGCGGGGGCAGATACGCAGTATTTT. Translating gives CASSVAVAGADTQYF. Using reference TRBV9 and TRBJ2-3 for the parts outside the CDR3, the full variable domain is DSGVTQTPKHLITATGQRVTLRCSPRSGDLSVYWYQQSLDQGLQFLIQYYNGEERAKGNILERFSAQQFPDLHSELNLSSLELGDSALYFCASSVAVAGADTQYFGPGTRLTVL.

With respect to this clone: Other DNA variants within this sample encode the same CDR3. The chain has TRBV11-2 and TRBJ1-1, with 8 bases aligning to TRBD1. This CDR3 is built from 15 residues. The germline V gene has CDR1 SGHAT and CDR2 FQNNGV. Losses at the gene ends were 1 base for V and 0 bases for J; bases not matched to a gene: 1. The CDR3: CASSLAGGLNTEAFF. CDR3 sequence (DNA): TGTGCCAGCAGCTTAGCAGGGGGCCTGAACACTGAAGCTTTCTTT.

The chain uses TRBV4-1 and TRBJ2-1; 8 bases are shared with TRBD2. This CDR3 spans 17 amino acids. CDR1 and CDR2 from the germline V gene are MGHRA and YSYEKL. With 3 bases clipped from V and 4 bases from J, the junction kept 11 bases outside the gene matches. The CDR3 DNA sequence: TGCGCCAGCAGCCAGATGGGGGGCGAGCGGGGGTACAATGAGCAGTTCTTC. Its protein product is CASSQMGGERGYNEQFF.

The CDR3 region is CASTGQGLTNEKLFF. As DNA, the CDR3 is TGTGCCAGTACTGGACAGGGTCTGACTAATGAAAAACTGTTTTTT. This chain links TRBV19 with TRBJ1-4; 8 bases match TRBD1. The trim removed 7 bases at V and 2 bases at J, leaving 6 bases unmatched. The germline V gene encodes CDR1 LNHDA and CDR2 SQIVND (reference sequence). This CDR3 has 15 residues.

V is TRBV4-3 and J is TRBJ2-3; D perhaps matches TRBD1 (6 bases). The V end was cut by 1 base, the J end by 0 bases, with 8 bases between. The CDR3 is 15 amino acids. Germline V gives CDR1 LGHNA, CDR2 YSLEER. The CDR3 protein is CASSQAGVSTDTQYF. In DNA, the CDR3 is TGCGCCAGCAGCCAAGCAGGGGTTAGCACAGATACGCAGTATTTT.

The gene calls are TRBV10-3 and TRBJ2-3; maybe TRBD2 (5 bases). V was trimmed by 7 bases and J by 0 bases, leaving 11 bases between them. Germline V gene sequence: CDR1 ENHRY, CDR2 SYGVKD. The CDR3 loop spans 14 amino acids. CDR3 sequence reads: CAIKGERSTDTQYF. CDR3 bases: TGTGCCATCAAAGGAGAGCGGAGCACAGATACGCAGTATTTT.

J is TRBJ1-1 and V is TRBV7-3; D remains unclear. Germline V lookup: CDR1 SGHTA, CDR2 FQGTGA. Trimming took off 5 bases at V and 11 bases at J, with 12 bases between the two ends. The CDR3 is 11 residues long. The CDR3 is CASSLRDWAFF. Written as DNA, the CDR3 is TGTGCCAGCAGCCTCCGGGATTGGGCTTTCTTT.

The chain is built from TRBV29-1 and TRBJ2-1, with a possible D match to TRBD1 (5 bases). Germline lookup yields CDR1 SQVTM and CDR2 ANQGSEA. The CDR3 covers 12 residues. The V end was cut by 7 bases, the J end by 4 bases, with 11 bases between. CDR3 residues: CSAGDSYNEQFF. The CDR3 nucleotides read TGCAGCGCAGGAGACAGTTACAATGAGCAGTTCTTC.

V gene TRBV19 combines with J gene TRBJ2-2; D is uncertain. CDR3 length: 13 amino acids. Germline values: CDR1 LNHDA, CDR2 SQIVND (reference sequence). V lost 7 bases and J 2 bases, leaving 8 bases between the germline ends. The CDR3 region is CASKQSNTGELFF. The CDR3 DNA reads TGTGCCAGTAAACAGAGCAACACCGGGGAGCTGTTTTTT.

CDR3 loop: CASSPSTGFQPQHF. The CDR3 DNA sequence: TGTGCCAGCAGTCCGTCGACAGGGTTTCAGCCCCAGCATTTT. This chain links TRBV13 with TRBJ1-5, with 7 bases identical to TRBD1. The J segment lost 6 bases and the V segment lost 6 bases, leaving 8 bases of the junction unmatched. This CDR3 has 14 amino acids. Germline V gene lookup returns CDR1 PRHDT and CDR2 FYEKMQ (reference sequence).

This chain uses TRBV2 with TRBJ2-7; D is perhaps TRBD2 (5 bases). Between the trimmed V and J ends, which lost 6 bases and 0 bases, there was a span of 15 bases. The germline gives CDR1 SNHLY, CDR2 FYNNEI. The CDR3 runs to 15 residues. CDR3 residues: CASREGQLSSYEQYF. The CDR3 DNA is TGTGCCAGCAGAGAGGGCCAATTGAGCTCCTACGAGCAGTACTTC.

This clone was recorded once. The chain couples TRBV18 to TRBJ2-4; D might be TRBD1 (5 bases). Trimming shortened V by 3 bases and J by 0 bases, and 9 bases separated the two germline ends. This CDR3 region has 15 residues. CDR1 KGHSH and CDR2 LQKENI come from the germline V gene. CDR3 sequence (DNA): TGTGCCAGCTCACCCGACAGCGTAGCCAAAAACATTCAGTACTTC. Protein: CASSPDSVAKNIQYF.

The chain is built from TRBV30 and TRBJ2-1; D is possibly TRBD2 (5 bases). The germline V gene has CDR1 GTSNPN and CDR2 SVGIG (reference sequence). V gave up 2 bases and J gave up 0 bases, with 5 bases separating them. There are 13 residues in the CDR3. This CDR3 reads CAWSLASYNEQFF. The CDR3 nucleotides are TGTGCCTGGAGTCTAGCCTCCTACAATGAGCAGTTCTTC.

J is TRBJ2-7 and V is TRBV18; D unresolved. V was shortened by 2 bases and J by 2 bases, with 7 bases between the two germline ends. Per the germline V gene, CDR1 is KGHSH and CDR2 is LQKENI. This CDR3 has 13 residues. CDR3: CASSPVAAYEQYF. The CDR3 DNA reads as TGTGCCAGCTCACCAGTCGCAGCCTACGAGCAGTACTTC. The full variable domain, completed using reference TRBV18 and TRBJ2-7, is NAGVMQNPRHLVRRRGQEARLRCSPMKGHSHVYWYRQLPEEGLKFMVYLQKENIIDESGMPKERFSAEFPKEGPSILRIQQVVRGDSAAYFCASSPVAAYEQYFGPGTRLTVT.

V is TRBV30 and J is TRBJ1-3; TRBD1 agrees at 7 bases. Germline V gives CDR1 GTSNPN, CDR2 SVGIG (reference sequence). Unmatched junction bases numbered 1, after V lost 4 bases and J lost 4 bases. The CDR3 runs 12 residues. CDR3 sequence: CAWKGQGNTIYF. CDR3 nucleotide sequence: TGTGCCTGGAAGGGACAGGGAAACACCATATATTTT.

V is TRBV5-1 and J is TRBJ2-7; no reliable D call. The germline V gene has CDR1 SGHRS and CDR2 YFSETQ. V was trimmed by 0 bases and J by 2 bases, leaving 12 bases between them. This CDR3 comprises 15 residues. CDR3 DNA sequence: TGCGCCAGCAGCTTGGCGGCAGGTACCCCCTACGAGCAGTACTTC. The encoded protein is CASSLAAGTPYEQYF.